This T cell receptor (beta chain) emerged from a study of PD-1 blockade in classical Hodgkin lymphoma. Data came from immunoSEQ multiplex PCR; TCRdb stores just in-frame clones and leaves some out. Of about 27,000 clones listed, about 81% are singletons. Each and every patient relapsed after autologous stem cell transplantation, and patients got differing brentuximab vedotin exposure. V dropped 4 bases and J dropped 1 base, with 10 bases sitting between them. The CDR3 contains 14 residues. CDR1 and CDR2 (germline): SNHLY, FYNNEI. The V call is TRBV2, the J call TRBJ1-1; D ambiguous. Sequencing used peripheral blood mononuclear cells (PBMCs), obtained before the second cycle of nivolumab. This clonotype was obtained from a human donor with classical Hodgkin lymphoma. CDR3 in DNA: TGTGCCAGCAGTGTTGAACGTAAGAACACTGAAGCTTTCTTT. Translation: CASSVERKNTEAFF.